Shown below are 24 T cell receptor beta chains from a single sample sequenced in a study of shared clonotypes between healthy human individuals. Sequencing used immunoSEQ multiplex PCR; TCRdb keeps in-frame clones, though not all of them. The data show roughly 320,000 clones, roughly 84% seen once. The sequenced material came from memory CD8+ T cells sorted from blood. As for subset: CD45RO+ cells pooled with CCR7-negative TemRA cells. The source of these receptors is a man between 18 and 35 years old in good health.

Regarding this clone: A much larger clone is a single base away; this may be a read error. Other DNA sequences in this specimen translate into the identical CDR3. The rearrangement uses TRBV27 and TRBJ2-5; 9 bases align to TRBD2. The germline V gene encodes CDR1 MNHEY and CDR2 SMNVEV (reference sequence). After removal of 6 bases from V and 4 bases from J, the junction contained 18 bases not matched to a gene. This CDR3 has 18 amino acids. The CDR3 region is CASSPLGVGAGGTETQYF. CDR3 DNA sequence: TGTGCCAGCAGCCCCCTAGGCGTGGGAGCGGGGGGTACAGAGACCCAGTACTTC.

This chain links TRBV11-2 with TRBJ2-7; D tentatively reads TRBD1 or TRBD2 (5 bases each). Deletions cut 6 bases from V and 4 bases from J, with 13 bases between. This CDR3 has 13 residues. In germline, CDR1 is SGHAT, CDR2 FQNNGV. Here the CDR3 DNA reads TGTGCCAGCAGTTTCGGGACGAAGTACGAGCAGTACTTC. It is translated as CASSFGTKYEQYF.

This chain joins TRBV25-1 and TRBJ2-7; maybe TRBD2 (6 bases). CDR3 length: 14 residues. Germline loops: CDR1 MGHDK, CDR2 SYGVNS. The V and J ends lost 1 base and 6 bases respectively, with 13 bases between them. The CDR3 DNA is TGTGCCAGCAGTGAATGGACTACCCCGAGCGAGCAGTACTTC. Residues: CASSEWTTPSEQYF.

This rearrangement joins TRBV4-3 to TRBJ2-1, with 15 bases fitting TRBD2. V lost 0 bases and J lost 13; bases outside the gene matches: 1. The CDR3 is made up of 14 amino acids. Germline V CDR1 and CDR2: LGHNA, YSLEER. In DNA form, the CDR3 reads TGCGCCAGCAGCCAAGAGGGACTAGCGGGAGGTCAGTTCTTC. It is translated as CASSQEGLAGGQFF.

The chain employs TRBV5-6 and TRBJ1-1; no clear D. CDR1 and CDR2 (germline): SGHDT, YYEEEE. Trimming removed 4 bases at V and 4 bases at J, with 17 bases between. The CDR3 has 15 amino acids. DNA for the CDR3: TGTGCCAGCAGCGGGCTGGCCACGGTGGGCACTGAAGCTTTCTTT. Its protein is CASSGLATVGTEAFF.

The chain employs TRBV5-4 and TRBJ2-3, with D tentatively TRBD2 (6 bases). Looked up from germline, CDR1 is SGHNT and CDR2 is YYREEE (reference sequence). The V end lost 5 bases, the J end lost 3 bases, and 16 bases lay between the germline ends. The CDR3 has 15 amino acids. The CDR3 sequence is CASSPPGERTDTQYF. The CDR3 region has the DNA TGTGCCAGCAGTCCTCCGGGGGAGAGGACAGATACGCAGTATTTT.

The rearrangement links TRBV6-4 to TRBJ1-6; D ambiguous. Germline loops: CDR1 MRHNA, CDR2 SNTAGT. V was cut by 0 bases and J by 5 bases, with 11 bases left in between. This CDR3 region has 16 residues. The CDR3 sequence is CASSDSWGPDNSPLHF. For the CDR3, the DNA is TGTGCCAGCAGTGACTCATGGGGTCCCGATAATTCACCCCTCCACTTT.

V usage is TRBV6-6 and J usage is TRBJ2-1, with 13 positions matching TRBD2. J lost 8 bases, V lost 6 bases, and 10 bases had no gene match. This CDR3 has 16 amino acids. CDR1 and CDR2 from the germline V gene are MNHNY and SVGAGI (reference sequence). The CDR3 sequence is CASSPPGLAGVYEQFF. CDR3 nucleotides: TGTGCCAGCAGCCCACCAGGACTAGCGGGAGTGTATGAGCAGTTCTTC.

This clone has a single count. This chain links TRBV9 with TRBJ1-2; 8 bases agree with TRBD1. Germline lookup yields CDR1 SGDLS and CDR2 YYNGEE. The J segment lost 4 bases and the V segment lost 5 bases, leaving 4 bases of the junction unmatched. This CDR3 region has 13 residues. In DNA, the CDR3 is TGTGCCAGCAGGGCAGGGGGCAGCTATGGCTACACCTTC. The encoded protein is CASRAGGSYGYTF. Full variable domain (missing parts from reference TRBV9 and TRBJ1-2): DSGVTQTPKHLITATGQRVTLRCSPRSGDLSVYWYQQSLDQGLQFLIQYYNGEERAKGNILERFSAQQFPDLHSELNLSSLELGDSALYFCASRAGGSYGYTFGSGTRLTVV.

J is TRBJ1-1 and V is TRBV25-1; 10 bases map to TRBD1. The J segment lost 1 base and the V segment lost 5 bases, leaving 4 bases of the junction unmatched. The germline V gene encodes CDR1 MGHDK and CDR2 SYGVNS. The CDR3 is 15 residues long. CDR3 nucleotides: TGTGCCAGCAGTCCGTGGGACAGGGGGAACACTGAAGCTTTCTTT. This codes for CASSPWDRGNTEAFF.

This clone was recorded at least ten times. This chain uses TRBV10-2 with TRBJ2-1, with TRBD2 matching over 10 bases. CDR1 is WSHSY, CDR2 SAAADI, per germline. CDR3 length: 16 residues. The J segment lost 9 bases and the V segment lost 1 base, leaving 9 bases of the junction unmatched. CDR3 bases: TGCGCCAGCAGTGAGTTCCCAGCGGGAGGGCCAAGTGAGCAGTTCTTC. Translating gives CASSEFPAGGPSEQFF.

The genes are TRBV5-1 and TRBJ2-7; unclear D gene. Trimming cost V 1 base and J 7 bases, with 9 bases left between them. Germline V gives CDR1 SGHRS, CDR2 YFSETQ. The CDR3 sequence is 12 residues long. DNA of the CDR3: TGCGCCAGCAGCTTGAATGAGGTGGAGCAGTACTTC. This translates into CASSLNEVEQYF. Full variable domain (outside the CDR3, taken from reference TRBV5-1 and TRBJ2-7): KAGVTQTPRYLIKTRGQQVTLSCSPISGHRSVSWYQQTPGQGLQFLFEYFSETQRNKGNFPGRFSGRQFSNSRSEMNVSTLELGDSALYLCASSLNEVEQYFGPGTRLTVT.

The V and J genes are TRBV2 and TRBJ1-2; TRBD1 aligns across 7 bases. The trim removed 4 bases at V and 8 bases at J, leaving 4 bases unmatched. The CDR3 runs 12 residues. CDR1 SNHLY and CDR2 FYNNEI come from the germline V gene. CDR3 in amino acids: CASSVQGNGYTF. In DNA form, the CDR3 reads TGTGCCAGCAGTGTACAGGGGAACGGCTACACCTTC.

The V call is TRBV5-5, the J call TRBJ2-1; no clear D. The CDR3 runs 13 residues. The germline V gene has CDR1 SGHKS and CDR2 YYEKEE (reference sequence). V gave up 3 bases and J gave up 4 bases, with 8 bases separating them. The CDR3 spells CASSSGRYNEQFF. The CDR3 coding sequence is TGTGCCAGCAGCTCCGGGCGATACAATGAGCAGTTCTTC.

V gene TRBV4-2 combines with J gene TRBJ2-7; 9 nucleotides align to TRBD2. The germline V gene has CDR1 LGHNA and CDR2 YNFKEQ. V lost 0 bases and J lost 0; bases outside the gene matches: 9. The CDR3 sequence is 18 residues long. In DNA form, the CDR3 reads TGTGCCAGCAGCCAAGATCTTTGGAGCGGGGGGAGCTCCTACGAGCAGTACTTC. Protein: CASSQDLWSGGSSYEQYF.

Comment on this clone: A read error may produce the germline difference seen at one junction end. The chain employs TRBV6-6 and TRBJ2-4; the match to TRBD2 covers 10 bases. This CDR3 region has 11 residues. Germline V CDR1 and CDR2: MNHNY, SVGAGI (reference sequence). In DNA form, the CDR3 reads TGTGCCAGCAGTTCCGGACTAGCGGTTAGCTTC. Protein product: CASSSGLAVSF.

This clone was counted ten times or more. The gene calls are TRBV27 and TRBJ1-1, with TRBD1 matching 8 bases. This CDR3 comprises 14 residues. Per germline, CDR1 MNHEY and CDR2 SMNVEV (reference sequence). The V segment lost 5 bases and the J segment 4 bases; nucleotides outside the gene matches: 6. The CDR3 region has the DNA TGTGCCAGCAGTCGACAGGGGATTGGCACTGAAGCTTTCTTT. The encoded protein is CASSRQGIGTEAFF.

The chain carries TRBV4-1 and TRBJ2-1; TRBD2 matches 10 bases. The CDR3 totals 17 residues. Germline values: CDR1 MGHRA, CDR2 YSYEKL. With V trimmed by 2 bases and J by 3 bases, 7 bases remained unmatched. The CDR3 DNA sequence: TGCGCCAGCAGCCAAACCATTAGCGGGGGGTACTACAATGAGCAGTTCTTC. Its protein is CASSQTISGGYYNEQFF.

This chain uses TRBV9 with TRBJ2-3; D possibly corresponds to TRBD1 (5 bases). The V gene lost 0 bases and the J gene lost 6 bases, with 17 bases spanning the gap. Germline CDR1 and CDR2: SGDLS and YYNGEE. This CDR3 is 16 amino acids long. This CDR3 reads CASSVVGGADEDTQYF. CDR3 DNA sequence: TGTGCCAGCAGCGTAGTCGGTGGGGCCGACGAGGATACGCAGTATTTT.

This chain connects TRBV5-5 to TRBJ2-7; TRBD2 aligns across 10 bases. Germline CDR1 SGHKS, CDR2 YYEKEE (reference sequence). The CDR3 runs 15 residues. V lost 4 bases and J lost 3; bases outside the gene matches: 7. The CDR3 DNA follows: TGTGCCAGCAGCAGGACTAGCGGAAGTAGCTACGAGCAGTACTTC. Its translation: CASSRTSGSSYEQYF.

The chain combines TRBV2 with TRBJ1-4; D perhaps matches TRBD1 (5 bases). The CDR3 totals 12 residues. Germline V gene sequence: CDR1 SNHLY, CDR2 FYNNEI. The V and J ends lost 8 bases and 8 bases respectively, with 12 bases between them. This CDR3 reads CASDLGREKLFF. CDR3 in DNA: TGTGCCAGCGACCTGGGGCGCGAAAAACTGTTTTTT.

V is TRBV19 and J is TRBJ2-7; no definite D call. The V end was cut by 3 bases, the J end by 2 bases, with 14 bases between. The CDR3 length is 15 residues. Looked up from germline, CDR1 is LNHDA and CDR2 is SQIVND (reference sequence). The CDR3 sequence: CASSMGISLAYEQYF. CDR3 nucleotides: TGTGCCAGTAGTATGGGGATCAGTCTTGCCTACGAGCAGTACTTC.

The chain has TRBV6-6 and TRBJ2-7; 8 bases are a match to TRBD1. There are 16 residues in the CDR3. V shed 2 bases and J 0 bases; nucleotides not matched to a gene: 6. Germline V lookup: CDR1 MNHNY, CDR2 SVGAGI (reference sequence). Here the CDR3 reads CASSYMTGEGSYEQYF. CDR3 bases: TGTGCCAGCAGTTACATGACAGGGGAAGGCTCCTACGAGCAGTACTTC.

This rearrangement joins TRBV18 to TRBJ2-1; maybe TRBD2 (5 bases). The V gene lost 4 bases and the J gene lost 6 bases, with 19 bases spanning the gap. Looked up from germline, CDR1 is KGHSH and CDR2 is LQKENI. This CDR3 is 16 amino acids long. CDR3 sequence: CASSRIRRGDGNEQFF. The CDR3 bases are TGTGCCAGCTCACGGATCCGTCGGGGAGACGGCAATGAGCAGTTCTTC.